The clone carrying this T cell receptor beta chain was seen repeatedly, ten times or more. Its antigen remains unknown. With 1 base removed from V and 6 bases from J, the gap between germline ends came to 12 bases. This CDR3 has 14 amino acids. Assembly of TCR beta libraries relied on iRepertoire HTBI primers together with Arm-PCR of CDR3 regions. MiXCR, applied by TCRdb to the multiplex PCR reads, yields one record per CDR3 protein. The table lists over 300,000 distinct CDR3 sequences, 15% to 18% of them singletons. Described time point: newly diagnosed GD, antithyroid drugs for less than 3 months. After RNA was extracted from PBMCs, the TCR library was made from it. These data originate in a study of regulatory T cells in long-lasting Graves disease. About the research overall: New Graves' disease cases had less than 3 months of antithyroid drugs.

Notes on the study in general: The sample size was small, and this may have reduced accuracy. Whereas about 870 public clonotypes were shared by new patients, persistent patients shared more, at 2,500 to 3,000.

This chain joins TRBV12-3 or TRBV12-4 and TRBJ1-2, with D maybe TRBD1 (5 bases). The receptor comes from a female donor with Graves disease. This specimen was peripheral blood mononuclear cells (PBMCs), taken at new diagnosis, from a patient treated with antithyroid drugs. The CDR3 is CASSLDSGTDGYTF. CDR3 bases: TGTGCCAGCAGTTTAGACTCCGGGACTGATGGCTACACCTTC.